Below, 24 T cell receptor beta chains from the same sample are listed, as sequenced in a study of shared clonotypes between healthy human individuals. TCRdb keeps only in-frame clones here, not all; method: immunoSEQ multiplex PCR. The sample holds a few million clones, roughly nine tenths seen once. The sequencing input was naive CD4+ T cells sorted from blood. This sample's subset: CD45RA+ positively selected. These TCRs come from a man aged 18 to 35 in good health.

This chain uses TRBV11-2 with TRBJ2-3; D uncertain. The ends were cut back, 5 bases at V and 2 bases at J, with 17 bases in the middle. Germline CDR1 is SGHAT and CDR2 is FQNNGV. The CDR3 spans 16 residues. The chain's CDR3 is CASSEGRFFLTDTQYF. The CDR3 DNA sequence: TGTGCCAGCAGCGAAGGCAGGTTTTTCCTCACAGATACGCAGTATTTT.

This clone was recorded only once. CDR3 protein: CAISDSPGPIAKNIQYF. The CDR3 DNA follows: TGTGCCATCAGTGATTCCCCGGGACCCATAGCCAAAAACATTCAGTACTTC. V is TRBV10-3 and J is TRBJ2-4; D may be TRBD1 or TRBD2 (5 bases each). CDR1 and CDR2 from the germline V gene are ENHRY and SYGVKD. V lost 3 bases and J 0 bases, leaving 15 bases between the germline ends. The CDR3 spans 17 residues.

V usage is TRBV30 and J usage is TRBJ1-6; maybe TRBD1 (5 bases). The V gene's germline CDR1 is GTSNPN and CDR2 SVGIG (reference sequence). Deletions cut 2 bases from V and 8 bases from J, with 10 bases between. The CDR3 sequence is 13 residues long. The CDR3 DNA reads TGTGCCTGGAGTCGGGAGGGGTATTCACCCCTCCACTTT. Amino acid sequence: CAWSREGYSPLHF.

The V gene is TRBV6-1, the J gene TRBJ2-7; D may be TRBD2 (5 bases). In germline, CDR1 is MNHNS, CDR2 SASEGT. Trimming pared 4 bases from V and 7 bases from J, leaving 14 bases between. The CDR3 spans 13 residues. CDR3 nucleotide sequence: TGTGCCAGCAGTGCCCCGGGGTCCTGGGAGCAGTACTTC. It translates to CASSAPGSWEQYF.

About this clone: The same CDR3 arises from other DNA sequences in this sample as well. V gene TRBV28 combines with J gene TRBJ1-2; tentative D call: TRBD1 (6 bases). Germline CDR1 MDHEN, CDR2 SYDVKM. Trimming stripped 6 bases from V and 4 bases from J, with 9 bases between. The CDR3 contains 12 residues. The CDR3 is CASRTGPYGYTF. CDR3 sequence (DNA): TGTGCCAGCAGGACAGGACCCTATGGCTACACCTTC.

J is TRBJ1-2 and V is TRBV9, with a weak D call TRBD1 (5 bases). The length of the CDR3 is 13 residues. Trimming removed 0 bases from V and 6 bases from J, with 9 bases in between. The germline V gene has CDR1 SGDLS and CDR2 YYNGEE. The CDR3 DNA reads TGTGCCAGCAGCGTAGCCCAGGGCGATGGCTACACCTTC. It encodes CASSVAQGDGYTF.

The rearrangement uses TRBV9 and TRBJ2-3; maybe TRBD2 (5 bases). Trimming cost V 0 bases and J 2 bases, with 13 bases left between them. CDR1 and CDR2 from the germline V gene are SGDLS and YYNGEE. The CDR3 has 16 amino acids. As DNA, the CDR3 is TGTGCCAGCAGCGTAGGAGGGAGCCCAGACACAGATACGCAGTATTTT. This sequence encodes CASSVGGSPDTDTQYF.

J is TRBJ1-2 and V is TRBV7-3; TRBD1 matches 7 bases. This CDR3 comprises 16 residues. The germline V gene has CDR1 SGHTA and CDR2 FQGTGA. The ends lost 4 bases at V and 4 bases at J; junction bases unmatched: 12. CDR3 coding DNA: TGTGCCAGCAGCTCTCGCCGCCTGGGACAGATCTATGGCTACACCTTC. Its protein product is CASSSRRLGQIYGYTF.

The chain carries TRBV5-3 and TRBJ2-7, with 7 bases lining up with TRBD2. TRBV5-3 is an ORF for which the function is uncertain. The junction had 8 bases not matched to a gene; V was cut back by 6 bases and J by 2 bases. CDR3 length equals 14 residues. The CDR3 coding sequence is TGTGCCAGAATAAGGGAGGGCCCGCCCTACGAGCAGTACTTC. The encoded protein is CARIREGPPYEQYF.

The DNA of the CDR3 is TGTGCCAGCAGTGAATCGAGGGAAGGGGACACCGGGGAGCTGTTTTTT. It is translated as CASSESREGDTGELFF. The chain employs TRBV25-1 and TRBJ2-2, with D perhaps being TRBD1 or TRBD2 (5 bases each). V gave up 1 base and J gave up 3 bases, with 12 bases separating them. The CDR3 spans 16 residues. CDR1 is MGHDK, CDR2 SYGVNS, per germline.

The chain is built from TRBV27 and TRBJ1-5, with TRBD1 matching over 7 bases. The CDR3 length is 16 residues. Germline CDR1 MNHEY, CDR2 SMNVEV (reference sequence). The J segment lost 7 bases and the V segment lost 5 bases, leaving 14 bases of the junction unmatched. CDR3 sequence reads: CASSPYLRGGQQPQHF. The CDR3 coding sequence is TGTGCCAGCAGTCCATACCTACGAGGGGGCCAACAGCCCCAGCATTTT.

Turning to this clone: Other DNA sequences in this specimen translate into the identical CDR3. As DNA, the CDR3 is TGTGCCAGCAGCGTAGGGACAGGGGGTAATTCACCCCTCCACTTT. It codes for CASSVGTGGNSPLHF. The rearrangement links TRBV9 to TRBJ1-6, with 10 nucleotides matching TRBD1. Trimming at V came to 0 bases and at J to 6 bases, leaving 0 bases not matched to a gene. The CDR3 length is 15 residues. CDR1 is SGDLS and CDR2 is YYNGEE in the germline V gene.

This clone has just one count. This rearrangement joins TRBV2 to TRBJ1-4; D might be TRBD1 (5 bases). Trimming removed 5 bases at V and 0 bases at J, with 16 bases between. The CDR3 is 17 residues long. Germline V gene sequence: CDR1 SNHLY, CDR2 FYNNEI. The CDR3 region is CASSSRDQYATNEKLFF. The DNA for the CDR3 is TGTGCCAGCAGTAGCAGGGACCAATATGCAACTAATGAAAAACTGTTTTTT.

The V and J genes are TRBV2 and TRBJ1-4; D call uncertain. V was trimmed by 8 bases and J by 3 bases, leaving 13 bases between them. Germline-derived CDR1 and CDR2 are SNHLY and FYNNEI. The CDR3 has 14 amino acids. CDR3 sequence (DNA): TGTGCCAGCCGTCTGATGGCGCCTAATGAAAAACTGTTTTTT. Translating it yields CASRLMAPNEKLFF.

The chain recombines TRBV4-1 with TRBJ2-7, with TRBD2 matching over 7 bases. The V and J ends lost 1 base and 0 bases, in that order; junction bases with no gene match: 6. The CDR3 runs 16 residues. Germline loops: CDR1 MGHRA, CDR2 YSYEKL. This CDR3 reads CASSQGLGGYSYEQYF. In DNA form, the CDR3 reads TGCGCCAGCAGCCAAGGTCTGGGGGGGTACTCCTACGAGCAGTACTTC.

CDR3 sequence (DNA): TGTGCCAGCAGTTACGCGAGCGGGACAGGGGACTACGAGCAGTACTTC. This codes for CASSYASGTGDYEQYF. The chain is built from TRBV6-5 and TRBJ2-7, with 10 bases aligning to TRBD1. The CDR3 length is 16 residues. Germline V lookup: CDR1 MNHEY, CDR2 SVGAGI. The J segment lost 3 bases and the V segment lost 2 bases, leaving 7 bases of the junction unmatched.

The V gene is TRBV2, the J gene TRBJ2-7, with D perhaps TRBD2 (5 bases). The length of the CDR3 is 13 residues. CDR1 and CDR2 (germline): SNHLY, FYNNEI. Trimming took 11 bases from V and 0 from J, leaving 14 bases between them. CDR3 in DNA: TGTGCCGGGGATTACCGGGACTCCTACGAGCAGTACTTC. As protein: CAGDYRDSYEQYF.

This sequence joins TRBV6-5 and TRBJ2-7; 11 bases are shared with TRBD2. This CDR3 has 15 amino acids. Per the germline V gene, CDR1 is MNHEY and CDR2 is SVGAGI. V was clipped by 2 bases and J by 7 bases; unmatched bases: 7. DNA of the CDR3: TGTGCCAGCAGTTACGGGGGACTAGCGGCTAAGGAGCAGTACTTC. Protein: CASSYGGLAAKEQYF.

Only one count was recorded for this clone. J is TRBJ2-3 and V is TRBV28; 10 bases fit TRBD2. With V trimmed by 5 bases and J by 6 bases, 11 bases remained unmatched. Germline lookup yields CDR1 MDHEN and CDR2 SYDVKM. CDR3 length equals 16 residues. CDR3 region: CASSLGLAGAWDTQYF. Here the CDR3 DNA reads TGTGCCAGCAGTCTTGGGCTAGCGGGGGCCTGGGATACGCAGTATTTT.

As to this clone: This sample also contains other DNA sequences that code for the same CDR3. This chain connects TRBV5-1 to TRBJ2-3; the D gene is possibly TRBD2 (5 bases). The CDR3 contains 14 residues. V was clipped by 0 bases and J by 6 bases, with 11 bases between them. The germline V gene encodes CDR1 SGHRS and CDR2 YFSETQ. The DNA of the CDR3 is TGCGCCAGCAGCTTGGGACCTACGGGGGATACGCAGTATTTT. It codes for CASSLGPTGDTQYF.

The chain is built from TRBV6-5 and TRBJ1-6; no definite D call. This CDR3 is 15 amino acids long. The V gene's germline CDR1 is MNHEY and CDR2 SVGAGI. V lost 6 bases and J 5 bases, leaving 14 bases between the germline ends. CDR3 amino acids: CASSQPGWDNSPLHF. In nucleotides, the CDR3 is TGTGCCAGCAGCCAGCCTGGGTGGGATAATTCACCCCTCCACTTT.

The V and J genes are TRBV7-6 and TRBJ2-2; tentatively, D is TRBD1 (6 bases). This CDR3 spans 15 amino acids. The V end lost 5 bases, the J end lost 0 bases, and 10 bases lay between the germline ends. The germline gives CDR1 SGHVS, CDR2 FNYEAQ. CDR3 amino acids: CASSPRGTNTGELFF. The DNA of the CDR3 is TGTGCCAGCAGCCCCAGGGGTACGAACACCGGGGAGCTGTTTTTT.

This clone was observed a single time. In nucleotides, the CDR3 is TGCAGCGTTGAAAAGGGGCCGGGAGAGACCCAGTACTTC. Its translation: CSVEKGPGETQYF. The genes are TRBV29-1 and TRBJ2-5, with D perhaps matching TRBD1 (5 bases). CDR1 and CDR2 from the germline V gene are SQVTM and ANQGSEA. The CDR3 covers 13 residues. The ends were cut back, 2 bases at V and 4 bases at J, with 11 bases in the middle.

This chain connects TRBV4-1 to TRBJ2-1; D not resolved. The CDR3 spans 15 residues. CDR1 and CDR2 from the germline V gene are MGHRA and YSYEKL. V was clipped by 4 bases and J by 5 bases, with 15 bases between them. This CDR3 is CASSPQALTHNEQFF. Here the CDR3 DNA reads TGCGCCAGCAGCCCCCAGGCTCTAACCCACAATGAGCAGTTCTTC.